The sample holds one count of the clone carrying this TCR beta chain. Germline assignment: CDR1 KGHDR and CDR2 SFDVKD. With 3 bases clipped from V and 2 bases from J, the junction kept 6 bases outside the gene matches. This CDR3 contains 17 residues. TRAV- and TRBV-specific primers primed first-strand cDNA, covering alpha and beta chains. A constant-region primer paired with the V-primer adapter amplified TCRs over around 18 PCR cycles. The authors amplified isolated mRNA by in vitro transcription. TCRdb redid the calling of the reads with MiXCR, one entry per CDR3 protein. The sample yields 64,000 or so distinct CDR3 sequences, around 29% seen once. The sample originates from a study of low-dose radiotherapy and immunotherapy resistance in tumors. Overall study context: Each fraction given to Cohort 2 every two weeks delivered 1 Gy, and the total reached 13 Gy over 26 weeks. Every two weeks patients got nivolumab 240 mg flat dose, plus ipilimumab 1 mg/kg every six weeks, intravenously.

Time point: before trial treatment. As their treatment, donors received nivolumab, ipilimumab, aspirin, low-dose cyclophosphamide and low-dose radiotherapy. The V and J genes are TRBV24-1 and TRBJ1-1, with 12 nucleotides matching TRBD1. The source is a female donor with ovarian cancer. The material sequenced was PBMCs, taken before treatment. CDR3 nucleotide sequence: TGTGCCACCAGTGATACCGGGACAGGGGGCCGAAACACTGAAGCTTTCTTT. Its translation: CATSDTGTGGRNTEAFF.